The 13 T cell receptor beta chains reported below all come from one sample, sequenced in a study of CD8+CD57+ T cells in acquired aplastic anemia. According to the study, genomic DNA was the template for TCR beta VDJ and CDR3 profiling. TCRdb independently ran MiXCR on the reads; one entry per CDR3 protein. The sample holds about 180,000 distinct CDR3 sequences, nearly 65% seen once. It was patients with CD8+CD57+ cell expansion by flow cytometry who were chosen for sequencing. The sequenced sample consisted of sorted CD4+, CD8+, or CD8+CD57+ T cells (not recorded which) from PBMCs. These receptors all stem from a human donor with aplastic anemia.

V and J are TRBV7-2 and TRBJ2-5; D may be TRBD1 or TRBD2 (6 bases each). The germline V and J ends were trimmed by 1 base and 6 bases, with 15 bases remaining between them. CDR1 and CDR2 (germline): SGHTA, FQGNSA. CDR3 length: 15 amino acids. CDR3 nucleotide sequence: TGTGCCAGCAGCTTAGACGGGGGCGCTGTAAAGACCCAGTACTTC. This gives the protein CASSLDGGAVKTQYF.

The chain joins TRBV19 to TRBJ1-6, with 9 nucleotides matching TRBD1. CDR1 and CDR2 (germline): LNHDA, SQIVND (reference sequence). This CDR3 comprises 18 residues. The V gene end was trimmed by 4 bases and the J gene end by 9 bases; junction bases not matched to a gene: 16. The chain's CDR3 is CASSRRPGQGVGASPLHF. CDR3 nucleotides: TGTGCCAGTAGTAGAAGACCGGGACAGGGTGTCGGCGCTTCACCCCTCCACTTT.

The table lists this clonotype with many counts. The V call is TRBV4-1, the J call TRBJ1-1, with D possibly matching TRBD1 (5 bases). The germline CDR1 and CDR2 sequences are MGHRA and YSYEKL. V dropped 0 bases and J dropped 2 bases, with 13 bases sitting between them. The CDR3 totals 16 residues. As DNA, the CDR3 is TGCGCCAGCAGCCAAGATAGTCAGGGATTTAACACTGAAGCTTTCTTT. Translating it yields CASSQDSQGFNTEAFF.

The table lists this clonotype with many counts. The chain employs TRBV3-1 and TRBJ1-2, with D possibly matching TRBD1 (5 bases). The CDR3 is 13 amino acids. Germline V gene sequence: CDR1 LGHDT, CDR2 YNNKEL (reference sequence). V lost 4 bases, J lost 8 bases, and 14 bases lay in between. This CDR3 is CASSPLGDHGYTF. CDR3 in DNA: TGTGCCAGCAGCCCGCTGGGGGATCACGGCTACACCTTC.

CDR3: CASSLKVNTPLHF. As DNA, the CDR3 is TGTGCCAGCAGCTTGAAGGTCAACACACCCCTCCACTTT. This chain joins TRBV11-2 and TRBJ1-6; D unclear. The CDR3 is 13 amino acids. Trimming pared 3 bases from V and 11 bases from J, leaving 11 bases between. CDR1 is SGHAT and CDR2 is FQNNGV in the germline V gene.

Turning to this clonotype: Mismatch with germline at one junction end may stem from a read error. This sequence joins TRBV19 and TRBJ2-6; maybe TRBD1 (5 bases). The CDR3 contains 13 residues. Germline CDR1 and CDR2: LNHDA and SQIVND (reference sequence). The CDR3 coding sequence is TGTGCCACGGCAGATACTGGGGCCAACGCCCTGACTTTC. Translated: CATADTGANALTF.

This clonotype was seen a single time. J is TRBJ1-1 and V is TRBV12-3 or TRBV12-4; 9 bases line up with TRBD1. The CDR3 is 13 residues long. The V segment lost 5 bases and the J segment 5 bases; nucleotides outside the gene matches: 3. CDR3 protein: CASSRDRATEAFF. The CDR3 DNA follows: TGTGCCAGCAGTAGGGACAGGGCGACTGAAGCTTTCTTT.

The chain is built from TRBV7-9 and TRBJ2-3; 7 bases agree with TRBD2. The germline V gene has CDR1 SEHNR and CDR2 FQNEAQ (reference sequence). CDR3 length: 15 amino acids. The junction had 7 bases not matched to a gene; V was cut back by 1 base and J by 6 bases. This CDR3 reads CASSLVPGGGDTQYF. DNA for the CDR3: TGTGCCAGCAGCTTAGTACCGGGAGGCGGGGATACGCAGTATTTT.

V is TRBV20-1 and J is TRBJ1-2; D not certain. Between the trimmed V and J ends, which lost 5 bases and 9 bases, there was a span of 10 bases. There are 10 residues in the CDR3. The germline V gene encodes CDR1 DFQATT and CDR2 SNEGSKA (reference sequence). CDR3 in DNA: TGCAGTGCTGACGGACTCAGCTACACCTTC. It yields the protein CSADGLSYTF.

The rearrangement uses TRBV9 and TRBJ2-2; D possibly uses TRBD1 or TRBD2 (5 bases each). Trimming stripped 4 bases from V and 5 bases from J, with 18 bases between. The germline V gene encodes CDR1 SGDLS and CDR2 YYNGEE. The CDR3 is 16 amino acids. For the CDR3, the DNA is TGTGCCAGCAGCACCCGAATAGGGACCTCTACCGGGGAGCTGTTTTTT. Translation: CASSTRIGTSTGELFF. The variable domain in full, completed from reference TRBV9 and TRBJ2-2, reads DSGVTQTPKHLITATGQRVTLRCSPRSGDLSVYWYQQSLDQGLQFLIQYYNGEERAKGNILERFSAQQFPDLHSELNLSSLELGDSALYFCASSTRIGTSTGELFFGEGSRLTVL.

This clonotype was observed a few times. V and J are TRBV7-2 and TRBJ2-7, with TRBD1 matching 7 bases. The germline V gene has CDR1 SGHTA and CDR2 FQGNSA. Germline trimming cut 2 bases from V and 0 bases from J; bases unmatched to any gene: 7. The CDR3 is 16 residues long. The CDR3 bases are TGTGCCAGCAGCTTATACGGGACAGTAAACTCCTACGAGCAGTACTTC. Its translation: CASSLYGTVNSYEQYF.

The V and J genes are TRBV6-4 and TRBJ1-3; TRBD1 matches at 8 bases. Per germline, CDR1 MRHNA and CDR2 SNTAGT. CDR3 length: 14 amino acids. Trimming cost V 3 bases and J 7 bases; bases outside gene matches: 5. CDR3 coding DNA: TGTGCCAGCAGTGAAGGGGCAGGGGGCAACACCATATATTTT. Its protein product is CASSEGAGGNTIYF.

V and J are TRBV5-1 and TRBJ2-7; 7 nucleotides line up with TRBD1. CDR1 and CDR2 (germline): SGHRS, YFSETQ. This CDR3 has 16 residues. The V gene end was trimmed by 0 bases and the J gene end by 0 bases; junction bases not matched to a gene: 6. The CDR3 loop reads CASSLAGDRASYEQYF. The CDR3 DNA reads TGCGCCAGCAGCTTGGCCGGAGACAGGGCCTCCTACGAGCAGTACTTC. The variable domain in full, with the rest retrieved from reference TRBV5-1 and TRBJ2-7, is KAGVTQTPRYLIKTRGQQVTLSCSPISGHRSVSWYQQTPGQGLQFLFEYFSETQRNKGNFPGRFSGRQFSNSRSEMNVSTLELGDSALYLCASSLAGDRASYEQYFGPGTRLTVT.